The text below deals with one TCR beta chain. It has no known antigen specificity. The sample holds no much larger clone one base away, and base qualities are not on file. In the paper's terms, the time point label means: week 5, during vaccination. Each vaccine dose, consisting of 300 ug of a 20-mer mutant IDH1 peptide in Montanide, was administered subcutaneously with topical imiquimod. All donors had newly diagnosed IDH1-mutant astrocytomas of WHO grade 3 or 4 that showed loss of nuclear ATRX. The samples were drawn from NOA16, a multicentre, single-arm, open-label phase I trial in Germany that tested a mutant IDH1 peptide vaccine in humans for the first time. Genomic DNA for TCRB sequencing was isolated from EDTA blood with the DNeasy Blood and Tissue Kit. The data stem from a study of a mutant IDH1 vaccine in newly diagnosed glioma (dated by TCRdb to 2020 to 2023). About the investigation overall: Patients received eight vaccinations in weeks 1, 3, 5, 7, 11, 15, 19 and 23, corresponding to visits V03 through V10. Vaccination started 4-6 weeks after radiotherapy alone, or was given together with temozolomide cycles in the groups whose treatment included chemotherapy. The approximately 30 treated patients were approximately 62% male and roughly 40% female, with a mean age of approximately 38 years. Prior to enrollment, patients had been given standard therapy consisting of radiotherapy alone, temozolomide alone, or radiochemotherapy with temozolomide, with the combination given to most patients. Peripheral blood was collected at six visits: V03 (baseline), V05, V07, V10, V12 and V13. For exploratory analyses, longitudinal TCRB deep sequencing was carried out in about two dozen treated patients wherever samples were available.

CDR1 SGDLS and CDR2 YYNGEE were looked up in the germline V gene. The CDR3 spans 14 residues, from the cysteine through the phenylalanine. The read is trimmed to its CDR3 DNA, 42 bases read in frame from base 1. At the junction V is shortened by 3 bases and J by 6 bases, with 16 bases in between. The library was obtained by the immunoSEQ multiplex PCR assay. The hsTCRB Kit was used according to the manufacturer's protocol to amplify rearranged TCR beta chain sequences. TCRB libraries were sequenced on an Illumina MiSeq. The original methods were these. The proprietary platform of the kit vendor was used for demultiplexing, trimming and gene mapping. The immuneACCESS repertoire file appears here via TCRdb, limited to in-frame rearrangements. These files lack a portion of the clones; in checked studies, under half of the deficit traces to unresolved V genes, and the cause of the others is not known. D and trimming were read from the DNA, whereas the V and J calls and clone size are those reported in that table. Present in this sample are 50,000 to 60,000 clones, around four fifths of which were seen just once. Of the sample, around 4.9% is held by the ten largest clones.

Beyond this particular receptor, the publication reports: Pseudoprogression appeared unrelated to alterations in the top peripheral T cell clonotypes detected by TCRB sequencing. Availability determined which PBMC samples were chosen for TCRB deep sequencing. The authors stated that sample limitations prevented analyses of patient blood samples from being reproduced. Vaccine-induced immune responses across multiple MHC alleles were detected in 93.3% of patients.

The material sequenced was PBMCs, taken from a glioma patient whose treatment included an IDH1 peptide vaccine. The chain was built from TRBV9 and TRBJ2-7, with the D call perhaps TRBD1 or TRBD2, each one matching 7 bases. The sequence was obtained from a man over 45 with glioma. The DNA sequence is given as TGTGCCAGCAGCGCCACAGGGGAGGGACGCGAGCAGTACTTC. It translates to CASSATGEGREQYF. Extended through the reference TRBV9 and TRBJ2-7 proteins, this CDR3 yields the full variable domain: DSGVTQTPKHLITATGQRVTLRCSPRSGDLSVYWYQQSLDQGLQFLIQYYNGEERAKGNILERFSAQQFPDLHSELNLSSLELGDSALYFCASSATGEGREQYFGPGTRLTVT.